These 3 T cell receptor beta chains share one sample of origin, sequenced in a study of T-cell reconstitution after alpha-beta-depleted transplantation in children. Preparing the TCRbeta library involved the use of unique molecular identifiers. MiXCR, run by TCRdb on the PCR reads, gives a single entry per CDR3 protein. The data show about 340,000 distinct CDR3 sequences, with roughly 14% seen just once and over 3.5% held by the top ten. The sequencing used PBMCs, collected from the stem cell graft. These receptors were collected from a human donor who donated a stem cell graft to a child with Fanconi anemia.

The chain couples TRBV4-1 to TRBJ2-7; D is unclear. Trimming cost V 4 bases and J 3 bases, with 13 bases left between them. Germline-derived CDR1 and CDR2 are MGHRA and YSYEKL. CDR3 length equals 14 residues. CDR3 sequence (DNA): TGCGCCAGCAGCCGCAGTTTGGGCGACTACGAGCAGTACTTC. It encodes CASSRSLGDYEQYF.

This clonotype turned up a few times. The chain carries TRBV7-9 and TRBJ2-7; D may be TRBD2 (5 bases). The V gene lost 1 base and the J gene lost 6 bases, with 10 bases spanning the gap. The CDR3 extends over 13 amino acids. Per the germline V gene, CDR1 is SEHNR and CDR2 is FQNEAQ (reference sequence). The CDR3 DNA reads TGTGCCAGCAGCTTAGAGGGAGTTACCGAGCAGTACTTC. It yields the protein CASSLEGVTEQYF.

J is TRBJ2-5 and V is TRBV12-3 or TRBV12-4; D gene uncertain. There are 13 residues in the CDR3. Trimming pared 2 bases from V and 4 bases from J, leaving 8 bases between. This chain's CDR3 is CASSLNSRETQYF. In DNA form, the CDR3 reads TGTGCCAGCAGTTTAAACAGTCGAGAGACCCAGTACTTC.